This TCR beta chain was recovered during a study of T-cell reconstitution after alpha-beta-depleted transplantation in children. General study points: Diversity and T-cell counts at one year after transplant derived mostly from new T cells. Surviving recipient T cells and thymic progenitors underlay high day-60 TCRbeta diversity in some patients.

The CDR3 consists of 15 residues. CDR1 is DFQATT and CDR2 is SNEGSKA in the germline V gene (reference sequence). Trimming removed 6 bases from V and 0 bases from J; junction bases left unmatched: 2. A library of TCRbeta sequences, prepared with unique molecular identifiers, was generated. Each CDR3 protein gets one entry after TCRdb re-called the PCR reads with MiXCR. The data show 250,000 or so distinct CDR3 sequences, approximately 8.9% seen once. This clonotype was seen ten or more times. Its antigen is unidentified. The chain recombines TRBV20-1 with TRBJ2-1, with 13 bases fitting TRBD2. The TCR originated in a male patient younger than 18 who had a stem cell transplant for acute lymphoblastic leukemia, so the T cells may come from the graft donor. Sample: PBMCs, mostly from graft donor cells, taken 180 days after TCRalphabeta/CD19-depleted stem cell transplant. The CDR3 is CSARTSGSSYNEQFF. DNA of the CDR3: TGCAGTGCCAGGACTAGCGGGAGCTCCTACAATGAGCAGTTCTTC.